Reported below is one T cell receptor (beta chain). Its target antigen remains unknown. Base qualities are not provided; no much larger clone lies one nucleotide away. A single peripheral blood draw of around 0.11 L on average was collected from each donor into heparinised tubes. A BD FACSAria II and a panel including CD45RO, CCR7, CD25, CD127, CD95 and CD27 were used to sort naive, central memory, regulatory and stem cell-like memory CD4+ T cells. Every sorted population had a purity above 95%. PBMCs were separated immediately by Lymphoprep density gradient centrifugation and were stained directly, without being cultured. So that batch effects would be minimized, each experiment stained and sorted samples in pairs, pairing one healthy donor with one patient. This record belongs to a study of beta chain features in type 1 diabetes (dated by TCRdb to the late 2010s). With respect to the entire study: Mean age, gender distribution, total cell number and subset yield were not different between patients and healthy donors. Regulatory and stem cell-like memory subsets were isolated from only 8 patients and about eight healthy donors, whereas naive and central memory subsets came from all 28 donors. In the study, TCRB repertoires of sorted circulating CD4+ T cell subsets from recently diagnosed type 1 diabetes patients were compared with those of matched healthy donors. A total of approximately 110,000,000 sorted cells were examined across all samples, and a strong correlation was observed between cell number per subset and RNA yield.

The paper's findings and limits, for the study overall: A moderate but significant shortening of TCRB CDR3 length was observed in type 1 diabetes patients in all four CD4+ subsets. Naive, central memory and regulatory TCRB repertoires appeared to be more alike among patients than among healthy donors. Because cDNA was sequenced instead of genomic DNA, activated cells with high expression could be over-represented, although the groups did not differ in activation or CD3 levels. Only small numbers of individuals were included in the HLA sub-analyses, which left unresolved whether HLA type had any influence on TCRB rearrangement. PCR may preferentially amplify shorter templates, but because patient and control samples were amplified and corrected together, any resulting skew would affect both groups equally. Fewer insertions and more nucleotide deletions at VDJ recombination sites were observed in patients with type 1 diabetes, implying thymic rearrangement abnormalities.

The germline V gene sets CDR1 to SGDLS and CDR2 to YYNGEE. The CDR3 spans 14 residues, from the cysteine through the phenylalanine. Only the CDR3 portion is preserved as DNA: 42 bases, with reading frame beginning at the first base. The V end loses 2 bases and the J end loses 5 bases, and a stretch of 13 bases separates them. The entire isolated RNA was reverse transcribed using the High Capacity cDNA Reverse Transcription Kit, and thus expressed TCRB transcripts were sequenced. Naive, central memory and regulatory T cell samples underwent deep immunoSEQ sequencing, averaging roughly 3.5 million total reads per sample. Sorted cells were lysed in RLT buffer and RNA was extracted with DNase-treated RNeasy Micro or Mini kits, depending on cell number. To prevent cross-contamination, every cell subset was processed on its own, while patient and healthy donor samples were processed together. The immunoSEQ multiplex PCR was used to amplify TCRB sequences from cDNA, generating 87-bp fragments that spanned the CDR3 region. The amplicons were sequenced using the Illumina HiSeq platform. The source study handled its data this way. Synthetic template baselines were used to correct PCR bias computationally, reads within Hamming distance 2 were collapsed together, and singletons that could not be merged were discarded. By aligning reads against IMGT, V, D and J genes, CDR3 length, and insertions or deletions at six rearrangement sites were assigned. Within each subset, clonotype counts were normalized to sorted cell number, and only after that were true diversity and Gini coefficients computed with the tcR R package. The overlap coefficient, calculated on TCRB nucleotide sequences, was used to measure repertoire sharing. Out-of-frame TCRB sequences from naive cells were analyzed to stand in for the pre-selection repertoire. The table comes from immuneACCESS by way of TCRdb, which keeps in-frame sequences with V and J called. Part of the clones is missing from these tables; in studies checked, under half for an unresolved V gene and the rest for unknown reasons. Clone size and the V and J calls come from that table; the DNA yielded D and trimming. The sample table records hundreds of thousands of clones; 15% of these occur just once. The ten largest account for under 0.095% of the sample.

Sequenced material: naive CD4+ T cells from blood. The sample's cell subset or site label, in plain terms: true naive CD4+ T cells. The receptor was isolated from a man aged 18 to 30 in good health. This sequence uses TRBV9 and TRBJ2-5; too little of a D gene remains to name it. The CDR3 reads CASSVGMGTETQYF. Here is the DNA: TGTGCCAGCAGCGTGGGTATGGGTACCGAGACCCAGTACTTC.